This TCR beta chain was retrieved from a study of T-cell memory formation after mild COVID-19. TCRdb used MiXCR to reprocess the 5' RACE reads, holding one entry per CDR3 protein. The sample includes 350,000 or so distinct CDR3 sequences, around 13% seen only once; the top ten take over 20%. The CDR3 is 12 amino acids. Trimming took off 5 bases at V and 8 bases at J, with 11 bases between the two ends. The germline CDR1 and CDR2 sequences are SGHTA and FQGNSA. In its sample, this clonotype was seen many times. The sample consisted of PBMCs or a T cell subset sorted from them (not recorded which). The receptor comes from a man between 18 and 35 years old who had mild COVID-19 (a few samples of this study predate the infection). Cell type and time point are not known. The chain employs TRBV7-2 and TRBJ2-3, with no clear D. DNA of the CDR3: TGTGCCAGCAGCGCCCGCTCCGGTACGCAGTATTTT. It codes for CASSARSGTQYF.